The 28 T cell receptor beta chains presented below share a single source sample, sequenced in a study of T cells expressing NK-cell markers. From its re-call of the 5' RACE reads, TCRdb lists each CDR3 protein once, without DNA. The repertoire table contains 500,000 to 700,000 distinct CDR3 sequences. Material for sequencing was blood T cells: a sorted CD56 or NKG2C T cell subset, CD4+ or CD8+ T cells, or bulk PBMC T cells (not recorded which). These receptors were obtained from a man between 18 and 35 years old in good health.

This chain links TRBV20-1 with TRBJ2-3; checking the TCRdb D call of TRBD1 is not possible without DNA. The CDR3 sequence is 15 residues long. Germline V gives CDR1 DFQATT, CDR2 SNEGSKA (reference sequence). CDR3 sequence reads: CSARADRGSTDTQYF.

The chain couples TRBV6-1 to TRBJ2-5. The germline V gene encodes CDR1 MNHNS and CDR2 SASEGT. CDR3 length equals 14 residues. The CDR3 spells CASSQDYTQETQYF.

The chain carries TRBV12-3 or TRBV12-4 and TRBJ2-3; the TRBD1 assignment by TCRdb is unverifiable without DNA. This CDR3 has 14 amino acids. The CDR3 is CASSRGRSEDTQYF.

CDR3 in amino acids: CASSLVGDGQYF. The chain combines TRBV7-9 with TRBJ2-7; TCRdb returns TRBD1, unconfirmable since there is no DNA. The CDR3 has 12 amino acids. From germline, CDR1 is SEHNR and CDR2 FQNEAQ (reference sequence).

The chain links TRBV7-2 to TRBJ2-5; TCRdb's D gene call, TRBD1, goes unchecked for lack of DNA. Germline loops: CDR1 SGHTA, CDR2 FQGNSA. The CDR3 covers 14 residues. The CDR3 sequence: CASLTTGRRETQYF.

The chain carries TRBV30 and TRBJ1-2. In germline, CDR1 is GTSNPN, CDR2 SVGIG (reference sequence). The length of the CDR3 is 15 residues. CDR3 region: CAWENTYAGNYGYTF.

The CDR3 sequence is CASSQEAGGITEAFF. This chain uses TRBV4-1 with TRBJ1-1; TCRdb outputs TRBD1, but without DNA this stays unchecked. CDR3 length: 15 amino acids. Germline CDR1 MGHRA, CDR2 YSYEKL.

The chain's CDR3 is CASSLVEGYGYTF. The chain carries TRBV11-2 and TRBJ1-2. The length of the CDR3 is 13 residues. The germline V gene has CDR1 SGHAT and CDR2 FQNNGV.

V gene TRBV6-5 combines with J gene TRBJ2-5; checking the TCRdb D call of TRBD2 is not possible without DNA. This CDR3 has 15 residues. CDR1 is MNHEY, CDR2 SVGAGI, per germline. The CDR3 loop reads CASSYALAGGREEYF.

The chain carries TRBV15 and TRBJ1-5; TCRdb lists TRBD1, though no DNA is available to test this call. Germline values: CDR1 LNHNV, CDR2 YYDKDF (reference sequence). CDR3 length: 14 residues. This CDR3 reads CATSAQGKHQPQHF.

The chain carries TRBV27 and TRBJ2-1; TCRdb designates TRBD2, a call that cannot be tested without DNA. Per the germline V gene, CDR1 is MNHEY and CDR2 is SMNVEV (reference sequence). This CDR3 region has 16 residues. The CDR3 here is CASSILAGVTYNEQFF.

The chain recombines TRBV7-3 with TRBJ2-2; with no DNA, the TCRdb D assignment of TRBD1 cannot be verified. CDR1 is SGHTA, CDR2 FQGTGA, per germline. This CDR3 is built from 16 residues. The CDR3 sequence is CASSTSGGGDTGELFF.

The rearrangement joins TRBV5-1 to TRBJ1-6; lacking DNA, the TRBD1 call made by TCRdb goes unchecked. CDR3 length equals 14 residues. Germline V gene data show CDR1 as SGHRS and CDR2 as YFSETQ. Here the CDR3 reads CASSHGTDRSPLHF.

V gene TRBV20-1 combines with J gene TRBJ1-1; absent DNA, TCRdb's TRBD1 call cannot be checked. This CDR3 has 15 amino acids. Germline V gene lookup returns CDR1 DFQATT and CDR2 SNEGSKA (reference sequence). CDR3 protein: CSARAYPGSHTEAFF.

The CDR3 here is CSVEARYNEQFF. V gene TRBV29-1 combines with J gene TRBJ2-1. Germline V gene sequence: CDR1 SQVTM, CDR2 ANQGSEA. The CDR3 is 12 residues long.

This chain connects TRBV5-1 to TRBJ2-1; TCRdb proposes TRBD2, but this gene call is untestable without DNA. CDR1 and CDR2 from the germline V gene are SGHRS and YFSETQ. The CDR3 length is 17 residues. This chain's CDR3 is CASSFGESSGRRDEQFF.

The V and J genes are TRBV25-1 and TRBJ2-7; TCRdb picks TRBD1, but there is no DNA to check that call. The germline gives CDR1 MGHDK, CDR2 SYGVNS. CDR3 length equals 13 residues. The CDR3: CASGTLVGYEQYF.

The V gene is TRBV5-5, the J gene TRBJ2-3. CDR3 size: 14 residues. From germline, CDR1 is SGHKS and CDR2 YYEKEE (reference sequence). CDR3 loop: CASSSGPSRNTQYF.

The chain recombines TRBV14 with TRBJ2-3; the D call from TCRdb, TRBD2, cannot be confirmed without DNA. The germline gives CDR1 SGHDN, CDR2 FVKESK. CDR3 size: 16 residues. The CDR3: CASSPSGTSGRDTQYF.

This chain uses TRBV7-8 with TRBJ1-1. CDR3 length equals 15 residues. In germline, CDR1 is SGHVS, CDR2 FQNEAQ. CDR3 protein: CASSLGRGSSTEAFF.

V is TRBV5-1 and J is TRBJ1-5. This CDR3 is built from 13 residues. Germline V CDR1 and CDR2: SGHRS, YFSETQ. The CDR3 loop is CASSLGVGQPQHF.

The V gene is TRBV7-2, the J gene TRBJ2-7; the TCRdb call, TRBD1, lacks DNA for checking. CDR3 length: 16 residues. CDR1 is SGHTA, CDR2 FQGNSA, per germline. CDR3 sequence reads: CASSLGGFGLTYEQYF.

The chain links TRBV6-2 or TRBV6-3 to TRBJ1-5. The CDR3 covers 13 residues. Germline CDR1 reads MNHEY; CDR2 reads SVGEGT. CDR3 sequence: CASSYRQTQPQHF.

The rearrangement uses TRBV5-6 and TRBJ2-4; the D gene TCRdb calls, TRBD1, cannot be checked with no DNA. The length of the CDR3 is 16 residues. CDR1 is SGHDT and CDR2 is YYEEEE in the germline V gene. The chain's CDR3 is CASSNWGQLAKNIQYF. Supplemented by reference TRBV5-6 and TRBJ2-4, the full variable domain reads DAGVTQSPTHLIKTRGQQVTLRCSPKSGHDTVSWYQQALGQGPQFIFQYYEEEERQRGNFPDRFSGHQFPNYSSELNVNALLLGDSALYLCASSNWGQLAKNIQYFGAGTRLSVL.

This rearrangement joins TRBV20-1 to TRBJ2-7; no DNA is available, so the TRBD1 call from TCRdb remains unchecked. Looked up from germline, CDR1 is DFQATT and CDR2 is SNEGSKA (reference sequence). There are 14 residues in the CDR3. The CDR3 spells CSGGGREISYEQYF.

The chain links TRBV7-9 to TRBJ1-4; TCRdb gives TRBD1 as the D gene, but with no DNA this cannot be confirmed. The CDR3 covers 15 residues. CDR1 SEHNR and CDR2 FQNEAQ come from the germline V gene (reference sequence). This CDR3 reads CASSFAGAMDEKLFF.

J is TRBJ2-7 and V is TRBV6-5. CDR1 MNHEY and CDR2 SVGAGI come from the germline V gene. This CDR3 comprises 13 residues. The CDR3 region is CASSSVDGYEQYF.

The V gene is TRBV11-2, the J gene TRBJ2-5; without DNA, the TCRdb call of TRBD1 cannot be checked. Per the germline V gene, CDR1 is SGHAT and CDR2 is FQNNGV. The CDR3 totals 15 residues. The CDR3 reads CASSLDIYRRKTQYF.